The clone carrying this TCR beta chain occurred a few times. TCRdb processed the 5' RACE reads anew with MiXCR; each CDR3 protein has one entry. The sample lists fewer than 65,000 distinct CDR3 sequences; roughly 8.8% were seen once. The data originate from a study of early T cells in non-severe SARS-CoV-2 infection. CDR1 SGHAT and CDR2 FQNNGV come from the germline V gene. V lost 3 bases and J lost 0, with 7 bases in between. The CDR3 loop spans 14 amino acids. What was sequenced was whole blood. This TCR was recovered from an adult who was a healthcare worker with PCR-confirmed SARS-CoV-2 infection or an uninfected control (not recorded which). The genes are TRBV11-2 and TRBJ2-3; D is ambiguous. CDR3 nucleotides: TGTGCCAGCAGCTTTCTGCGGAGCACAGATACGCAGTATTTT. Its protein is CASSFLRSTDTQYF.